The rows below give T cell receptor beta chains drawn from one sample of a study of blood T cell repertoires in COVID-19. Sequencing was performed with immunoSEQ multiplex PCR; in TCRdb, only in-frame clones are kept and a portion is missing. The table has tens of thousands of clones, more than 75% seen once. Sequencing input: peripheral blood. The receptors originated from a man aged 50 to 60 with active COVID-19. CDR3s include the opening cysteine and the closing phenylalanine or tryptophan. A D gene is named only where the DNA matches it firmly. Clone size, where shown, is once, few, many, or a class for clones that have expanded.

TRBJ2-7	-	-	TRBV11-2	TGTGCCAGCAGCCCAATAGCCCGACTACAGGGAGCCCACTACGAGCAGTACTTC	CASSPIARLQGAHYEQYF
TRBJ2-5	TRBD1	once	TRBV19	TGTGCCAGTAGTGCCCGAGGGACAGGAACCCAAGAGACCCAGTACTTC	CASSARGTGTQETQYF
TRBJ2-2	-	once	TRBV9	TGTGCCAGCAGCCGACAGAACACCGGGGAGCTGTTTTTT	CASSRQNTGELFF
TRBJ1-3	-	-	TRBV3-1/TRBV3-2	TGTGCCAGTGAACAGGGTGCAGGAGGAAACACCATATATTTT	CASEQGAGGNTIYF
TRBJ2-7	TRBD1	-	TRBV7-2	TGTGCCAGCACCCCAGAGCGACAGGGCTCCTACGAGCAGTACTTC	CASTPERQGSYEQYF
TRBJ1-2	-	-	TRBV6-1	TGTGCCAGCAGTGAAGGTTGGGGGGGCGACTATGGCTACACCTTC	CASSEGWGGDYGYTF
TRBJ2-2	-	-	TRBV28	TGTGCCAGCTTCAGGGTCGCCGGGGAGCTGTTTTTT	CASFRVAGELFF
TRBJ2-5	TRBD2	-	TRBV18	TGTGCCAGCTCACCACGGGTTCTAGCGGGATTAGAGACCCAGTACTTC	CASSPRVLAGLETQYF
TRBJ2-7	-	-	TRBV28	TGTGCCAGCAGCCATGTGCGTTTCGAGCAGTACTTC	CASSHVRFEQYF
TRBJ1-2	-	-	TRBV6-2/TRBV6-3	TGTGCCAGCAGTTACCCGGGGAGGGACTATGGCTACACCTTC	CASSYPGRDYGYTF
TRBJ1-3	TRBD1	-	TRBV6-6	TGTGCCAGCAGTTACCTACAGGGGGCGTCGGGAAACACCATATATTTT	CASSYLQGASGNTIYF
TRBJ2-3	-	-	TRBV9	TGTGCCAGCAGCGTAGGGGACTTTTTAGGTACGCAGTATTTT	CASSVGDFLGTQYF
TRBJ1-1	TRBD1	-	TRBV4-1	TGCGCCAGCAGCCAAGAATTAGGGGGCACCGGAGCTTTCTTT	CASSQELGGTGAFF
TRBJ2-1	-	-	TRBV5-1	TGCGCCAGCAGCTATTCTTCGAATCCGGGACTCCCGGCGGGCTACAATGAGCAGTTCTTC	CASSYSSNPGLPAGYNEQFF
TRBJ1-1	-	-	TRBV7-3	TGTGCCAGCAGCTTATCAACAGGGATGAACACTGAAGCTTTCTTT	CASSLSTGMNTEAFF
TRBJ2-3	-	once	TRBV9	TGTGCCAGCAGCCCGCGGGGAGCAGGGAGCACAGATACGCAGTATTTT	CASSPRGAGSTDTQYF
TRBJ1-2	TRBD1	-	TRBV11-2	TGTGCCAGCAGCTTAGCGGTGGACAGGGGGCTGTATGGCTACACCTTC	CASSLAVDRGLYGYTF
TRBJ1-4	-	-	TRBV18	TGTGCCAGCTCACCAAGACAGTATAATGAAAAACTGTTTTTT	CASSPRQYNEKLFF
TRBJ2-1	TRBD2	-	TRBV6-5	TGTGCCAGCAGTCTTAGCGGGAGAAGGTACAATGAGCAGTTCTTC	CASSLSGRRYNEQFF
TRBJ2-3	-	-	TRBV18	TGTGCCAGCTCACCTCGGGGTGGAGATACGCAGTATTTT	CASSPRGGDTQYF
TRBJ1-2	-	few	TRBV5-1	TGCGCCAGCAGCTTGGTGCAGGGTGCGGACTATGGCTACACCTTC	CASSLVQGADYGYTF
TRBJ2-1	TRBD2	once	TRBV6-2/TRBV6-3	TGTGCCAGCAGCTTGACGGCGGGAGGACACAATGAGCAGTTCTTC	CASSLTAGGHNEQFF
TRBJ1-1	TRBD1	-	TRBV28	TGTGCCAGCAGTGACCCGCGGACAGGACTGAACACTGAAGCTTTCTTT	CASSDPRTGLNTEAFF
TRBJ2-2	TRBD1	-	TRBV5-1	TGCGCCAGCAGCTTGGGAGGGGGCAACACCGGGGAGCTGTTTTTT	CASSLGGGNTGELFF
TRBJ2-3	TRBD1	few	TRBV28	TGTGCCAGCAGGCCCCGGACAGGGTCAGCGGATACGCAGTATTTT	CASRPRTGSADTQYF
TRBJ2-1	TRBD2	-	TRBV30	TGTGCCTGGCGGGGGCCCGGGAGGGCCGTCAATGAGCAGTTCTTC	CAWRGPGRAVNEQFF
TRBJ2-3	-	-	TRBV3-1/TRBV3-2	TGTGCCAGCAGCCAGACCGTCGGGGGTCTAGATACGCAGTATTTT	CASSQTVGGLDTQYF
TRBJ2-5	TRBD1	-	TRBV7-9	TGTGCCAGCAGCTCCCGGGACAGGGGGAGTTTAGCGCAAGAGACCCAGTACTTC	CASSSRDRGSLAQETQYF
TRBJ1-6	-	-	TRBV30	TGTGCCTGGAGTGTAGGGGGAGCAGGGAGCTCCTATAATTCACCCCTCCACTTT	CAWSVGGAGSSYNSPLHF
TRBJ2-5	TRBD2	-	TRBV3-1/TRBV3-2	TGTGCCAGCAGCCAAGTCCCCGCCCCTAGCGGGAGGGGTCAAGAGACCCAGTACTTC	CASSQVPAPSGRGQETQYF
TRBJ1-1	-	-	TRBV13	TGTGCCAGCAGCTGGAGTAGGAGCGGGGTACGGGTGAACACTGAAGCTTTCTTT	CASSWSRSGVRVNTEAFF
TRBJ1-4	-	-	TRBV9	TGCGCCAGCAGTCAAACAACAACTAATGAAAAACTGTTTTTT	CASSQTTTNEKLFF
TRBJ2-7	-	-	TRBV6-5	TGTGCCAGCAGTCCGCCCGGGATTTTACACTACGAGCAGTACTTC	CASSPPGILHYEQYF
TRBJ2-1	-	-	TRBV27	TGTGCCAGCAGCCTCGATAGCAATGAGCAGTTCTTC	CASSLDSNEQFF
TRBJ1-3	TRBD1	-	TRBV27	TGTGCCAGCAGCAAGACAGGGACTCAGAGAAACACCATATATTTT	CASSKTGTQRNTIYF
TRBJ1-2	-	-	TRBV27	TGTGCCAGCAGTTTACAGGGTTATGGCTACACCTTC	CASSLQGYGYTF
TRBJ1-1	TRBD1	-	TRBV27	TGTGCCAGCAGTCCCGGACAGGGGAGGAACACTGAAGCTTTCTTT	CASSPGQGRNTEAFF
TRBJ1-1	-	-	TRBV2	TGTGCCAGCAGTGAAGGGGCGAACACTGAAGCTTTCTTT	CASSEGANTEAFF
TRBJ1-1	TRBD1	-	TRBV29-1	TGCAGCGTTGAAGGGTCAGGGGGGCCTGAGGCTGAAGCTTTCTTT	CSVEGSGGPEAEAFF
TRBJ1-1	-	-	TRBV7-6	TGTGCCAGCAGCCGATTAACAGGGATGAACACTGAAGCTTTCTTT	CASSRLTGMNTEAFF
TRBJ2-7	-	-	TRBV5-4	TGTGCCAGCAGCTTGGACAGCAATCCTACGAACGAGCAGTACTTC	CASSLDSNPTNEQYF
TRBJ1-1	TRBD1	-	TRBV5-1	TGCGCCAGCAGCGGGACAGGGGGCTCGGGGAACACTGAAGCTTTCTTT	CASSGTGGSGNTEAFF
TRBJ2-3	TRBD2	-	TRBV28	TGTGCCAGCAGTTTAGGCGGGAGGGCCTCAGATACGCAGTATTTT	CASSLGGRASDTQYF
TRBJ1-2	TRBD1	-	TRBV25-1	TGTGCCAGCAGTCCCCCAGGGGGCCCCTATGGCTACACCTTC	CASSPPGGPYGYTF
TRBJ2-5	TRBD1	-	TRBV28	TGTGCCAGCCGTCCCCGGACAGGGTGGGAGACCCAGTACTTC	CASRPRTGWETQYF